These 2 T cell receptor beta chains were all obtained from the same sample, sequenced in a study of blood T cell repertoires in COVID-19. Produced via immunoSEQ multiplex PCR; TCRdb's table is partial and in-frame only. The repertoire includes 150,000 to 200,000 clones, over 70% of them detected once, and about 10% sits in the top ten. The sequencing input was peripheral blood. These TCRs come from an elderly woman with active or convalescent COVID-19.

The V gene is TRBV6-6, the J gene TRBJ2-2, with D maybe TRBD1 (5 bases). The CDR3 consists of 14 residues. Germline lookup yields CDR1 MNHNY and CDR2 SVGAGI (reference sequence). Trimming stripped 10 bases from V and 7 bases from J, with 19 bases between. The chain's CDR3 is CAIQGPHLVGELFF. CDR3 nucleotides: TGTGCCATCCAGGGCCCCCATTTGGTCGGGGAGCTGTTTTTT.

This clone was counted between two and nine times. The chain uses TRBV6-5 and TRBJ1-1; no firm D call. Looked up from germline, CDR1 is MNHEY and CDR2 is SVGAGI. V was clipped by 6 bases and J by 1 base, with 12 bases between them. The CDR3 spans 14 residues. CDR3 region: CASRHPPGNTEAFF. CDR3 bases: TGTGCCAGCAGGCACCCGCCGGGGAACACTGAAGCTTTCTTT.